This TCR beta chain was sequenced in a study of neurological immune-mediated disorders. The cDNA came from 5'RACE with 10-nucleotide random UMIs. Via MiXCR, TCRdb re-called the 5' RACE reads, giving one row per CDR3 protein. The sample holds about 59,000 distinct CDR3 sequences, 20% to 30% seen once. Regarding time point: technical triplicate 2. Unsorted libraries came from 2 million PBMCs stored at -80 °C. V was pared by 8 bases and J by 0 bases, with 2 bases of the junction left unmatched. The CDR3 runs to 14 residues. From germline, CDR1 is SGHDN and CDR2 FVKESK. The sequenced sample consisted of PBMCs. J is TRBJ2-2 and V is TRBV14; the match to TRBD1 covers 8 bases. This clonotype was sampled from a man between 60 and 75 years old with HTLV-1-associated myelopathy (HAM/TSP). CDR3: CASRQGTNTGELFF. The CDR3 nucleotides are TGTGCCAGCCGACAGGGGACGAACACCGGGGAGCTGTTTTTT.